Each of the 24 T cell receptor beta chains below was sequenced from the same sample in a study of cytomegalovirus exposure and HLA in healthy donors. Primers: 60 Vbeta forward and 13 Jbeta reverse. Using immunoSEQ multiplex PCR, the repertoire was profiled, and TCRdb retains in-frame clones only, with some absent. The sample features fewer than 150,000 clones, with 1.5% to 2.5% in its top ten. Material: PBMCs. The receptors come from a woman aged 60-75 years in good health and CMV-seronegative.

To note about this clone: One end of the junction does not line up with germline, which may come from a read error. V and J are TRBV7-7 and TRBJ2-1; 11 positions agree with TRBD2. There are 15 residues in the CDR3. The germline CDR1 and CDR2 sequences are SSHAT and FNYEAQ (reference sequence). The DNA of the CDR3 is TGTGCTAGCAGCTTAGTAGCGGGAGGGCCGCATGAGCAGTTCTTC. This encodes CASSLVAGGPHEQFF.

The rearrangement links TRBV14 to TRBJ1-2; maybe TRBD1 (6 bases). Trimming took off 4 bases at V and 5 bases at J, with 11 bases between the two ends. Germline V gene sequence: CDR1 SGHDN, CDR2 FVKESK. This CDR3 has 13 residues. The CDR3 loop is CASSLSRGYGYTF. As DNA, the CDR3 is TGTGCCAGCAGCCTCAGCAGGGGTTATGGCTACACCTTC.

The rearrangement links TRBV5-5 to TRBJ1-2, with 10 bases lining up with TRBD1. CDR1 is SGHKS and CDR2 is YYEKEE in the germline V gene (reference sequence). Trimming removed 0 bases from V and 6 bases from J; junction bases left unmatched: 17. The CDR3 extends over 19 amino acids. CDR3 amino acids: CASSLVWTGGNFGMDGYTF. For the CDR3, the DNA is TGTGCCAGCAGCTTGGTGTGGACAGGGGGGAACTTCGGGATGGATGGCTACACCTTC.

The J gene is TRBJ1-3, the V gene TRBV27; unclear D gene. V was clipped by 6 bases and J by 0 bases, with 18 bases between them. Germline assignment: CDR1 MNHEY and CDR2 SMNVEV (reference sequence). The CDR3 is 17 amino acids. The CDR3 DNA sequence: TGTGCCAGCAGCCCCAGCGGAGGCCCCAGCTCTGGAAACACCATATATTTT. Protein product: CASSPSGGPSSGNTIYF.

The CDR3, as DNA: TGTGCCAGCAGCTTAAACGGCTACGAGCAGTACTTC. This translates into CASSLNGYEQYF. This chain links TRBV7-9 with TRBJ2-7; D uncertain. This CDR3 comprises 12 residues. Germline CDR1 and CDR2: SEHNR and FQNEAQ (reference sequence). Trimming cost V 2 bases and J 3 bases, with 5 bases left between them.

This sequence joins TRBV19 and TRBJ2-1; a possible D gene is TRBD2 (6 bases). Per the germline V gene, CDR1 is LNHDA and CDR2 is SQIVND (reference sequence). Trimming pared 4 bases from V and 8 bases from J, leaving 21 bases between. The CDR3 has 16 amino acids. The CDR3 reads CASSTHRVGSSDEQFF. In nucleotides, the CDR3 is TGTGCCAGTAGTACTCACCGGGTGGGGTCTAGCGATGAGCAGTTCTTC.

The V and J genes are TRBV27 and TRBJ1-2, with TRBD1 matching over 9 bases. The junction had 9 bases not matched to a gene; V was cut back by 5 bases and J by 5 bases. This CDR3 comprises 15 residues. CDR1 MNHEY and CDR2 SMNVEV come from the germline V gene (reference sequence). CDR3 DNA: TGTGCCAGCAGTCCCTGGACAGGGGCGGGATATGGCTACACCTTC. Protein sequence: CASSPWTGAGYGYTF.

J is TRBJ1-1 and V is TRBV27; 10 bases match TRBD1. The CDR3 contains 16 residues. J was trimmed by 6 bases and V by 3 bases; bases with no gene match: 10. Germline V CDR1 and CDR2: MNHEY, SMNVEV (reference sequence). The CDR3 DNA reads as TGTGCCAGCAGTTTGGCCCGGGACAGGGGTCGGGCTGAAGCTTTCTTT. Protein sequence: CASSLARDRGRAEAFF.

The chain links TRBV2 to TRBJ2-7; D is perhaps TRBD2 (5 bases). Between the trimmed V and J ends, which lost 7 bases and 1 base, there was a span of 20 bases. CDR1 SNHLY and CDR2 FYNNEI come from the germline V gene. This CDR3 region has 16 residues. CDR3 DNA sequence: TGTGCCAGCACCCTCGAGACAAGAGGGTTTTCCTACGAGCAGTACTTC. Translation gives CASTLETRGFSYEQYF.

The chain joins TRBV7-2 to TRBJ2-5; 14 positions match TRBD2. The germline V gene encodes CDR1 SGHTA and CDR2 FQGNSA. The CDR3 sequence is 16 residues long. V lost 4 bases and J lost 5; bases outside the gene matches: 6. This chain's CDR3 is CASSWTSGRRGETQYF. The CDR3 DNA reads TGTGCCAGCAGCTGGACTAGCGGGAGGAGGGGGGAGACCCAGTACTTC.

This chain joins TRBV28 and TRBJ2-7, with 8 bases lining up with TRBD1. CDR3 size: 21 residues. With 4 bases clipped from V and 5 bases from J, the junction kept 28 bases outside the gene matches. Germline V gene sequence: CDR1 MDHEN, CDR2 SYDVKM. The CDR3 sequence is CASSSPYRTGNLGILADEQYF. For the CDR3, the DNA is TGTGCCAGCAGTTCCCCTTACCGGACAGGGAATTTAGGTATTTTAGCCGACGAGCAGTACTTC. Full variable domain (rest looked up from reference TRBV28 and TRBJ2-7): DVKVTQSSRYLVKRTGEKVFLECVQDMDHENMFWYRQDPGLGLRLIYFSYDVKMKEKGDIPEGYSVSREKKERFSLILESASTNQTSMYLCASSSPYRTGNLGILADEQYFGPGTRLTVT.

The CDR3, as DNA: TGCGCCAGCGCCGAAAATGCCGGGGGATTACAAAACATTCAGTACTTC. Protein sequence: CASAENAGGLQNIQYF. The J gene is TRBJ2-4, the V gene TRBV5-1; the D gene is possibly TRBD2 (6 bases). The CDR3 totals 16 residues. Germline V gene data show CDR1 as SGHRS and CDR2 as YFSETQ. Between the trimmed V and J ends, which lost 7 bases and 5 bases, there was a span of 22 bases.

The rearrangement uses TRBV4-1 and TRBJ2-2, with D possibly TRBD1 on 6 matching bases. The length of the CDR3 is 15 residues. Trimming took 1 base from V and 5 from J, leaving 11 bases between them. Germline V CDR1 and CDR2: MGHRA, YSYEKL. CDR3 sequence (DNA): TGCGCCAGCAGCCAAGGAGGAAGGGGGACCGGGGAGCTGTTTTTT. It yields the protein CASSQGGRGTGELFF.

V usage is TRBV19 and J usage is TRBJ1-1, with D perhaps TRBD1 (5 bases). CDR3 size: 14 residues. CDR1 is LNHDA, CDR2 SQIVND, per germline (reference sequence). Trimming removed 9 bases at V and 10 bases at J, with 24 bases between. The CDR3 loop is CASQIQAGHLSAFF. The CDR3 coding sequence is TGTGCCAGCCAAATTCAGGCAGGGCATTTATCAGCTTTCTTT.

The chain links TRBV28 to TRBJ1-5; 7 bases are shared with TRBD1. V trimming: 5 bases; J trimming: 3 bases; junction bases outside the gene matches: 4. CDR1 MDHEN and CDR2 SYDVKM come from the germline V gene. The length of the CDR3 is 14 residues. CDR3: CASSVQGINQPQHF. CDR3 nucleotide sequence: TGTGCCAGCAGTGTACAGGGGATCAATCAGCCCCAGCATTTT.

The CDR3 DNA follows: TGTGCCAGCTCACCGAGGGACACCACGGGGGATACGCAGTATTTT. Translation: CASSPRDTTGDTQYF. V usage is TRBV18 and J usage is TRBJ2-3; possible D gene TRBD1, 6 bases. V gave up 3 bases and J gave up 6 bases, with 16 bases separating them. The CDR3 sequence is 15 residues long. Per the germline V gene, CDR1 is KGHSH and CDR2 is LQKENI.

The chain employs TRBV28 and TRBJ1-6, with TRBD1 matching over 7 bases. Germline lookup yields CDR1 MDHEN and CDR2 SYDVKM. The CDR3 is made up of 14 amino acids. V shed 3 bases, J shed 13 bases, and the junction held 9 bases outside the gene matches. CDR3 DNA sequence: TGTGCCAGCAGTTTTGTACAGGGGACTTTTCCCCTCCACTTT. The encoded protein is CASSFVQGTFPLHF. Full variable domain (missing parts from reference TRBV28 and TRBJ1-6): DVKVTQSSRYLVKRTGEKVFLECVQDMDHENMFWYRQDPGLGLRLIYFSYDVKMKEKGDIPEGYSVSREKKERFSLILESASTNQTSMYLCASSFVQGTFPLHFGNGTRLTVT.

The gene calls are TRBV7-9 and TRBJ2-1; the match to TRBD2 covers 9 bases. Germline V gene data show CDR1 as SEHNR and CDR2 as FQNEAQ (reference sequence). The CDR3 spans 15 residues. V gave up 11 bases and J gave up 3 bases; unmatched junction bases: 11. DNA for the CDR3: TGTGCCCTTCGGAGTAGCGGGAGTAACTACAATGAGCAGTTCTTC. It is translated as CALRSSGSNYNEQFF. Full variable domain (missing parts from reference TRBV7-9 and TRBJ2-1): DTGVSQNPRHKITKRGQNVTFRCDPISEHNRLYWYRQTLGQGPEFLTYFQNEAQLEKSRLLSDRFSAERPKGSFSTLEIQRTEQGDSAMYLCALRSSGSNYNEQFFGPGTRLTVL.

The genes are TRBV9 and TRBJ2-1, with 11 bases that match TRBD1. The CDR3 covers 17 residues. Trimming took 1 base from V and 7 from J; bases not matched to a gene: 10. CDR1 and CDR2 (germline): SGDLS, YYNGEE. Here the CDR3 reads CASSVPGTGGPRNEQFF. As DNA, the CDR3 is TGTGCCAGCAGCGTACCAGGGACAGGGGGGCCGCGGAATGAGCAGTTCTTC.

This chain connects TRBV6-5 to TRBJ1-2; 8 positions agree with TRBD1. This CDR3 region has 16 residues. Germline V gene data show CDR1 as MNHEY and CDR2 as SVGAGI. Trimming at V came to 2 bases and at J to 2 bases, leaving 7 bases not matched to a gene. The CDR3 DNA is TGTGCCAGCAGTTACGGGGGGGGACAGGCGAACTATGGCTACACCTTC. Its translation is CASSYGGGQANYGYTF.

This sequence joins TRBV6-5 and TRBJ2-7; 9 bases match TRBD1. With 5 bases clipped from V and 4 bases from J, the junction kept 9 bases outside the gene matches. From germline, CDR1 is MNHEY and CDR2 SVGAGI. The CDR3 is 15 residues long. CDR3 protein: CASSKRPGQGYEQYF. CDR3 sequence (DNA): TGTGCCAGCAGTAAAAGACCGGGACAGGGATACGAGCAGTACTTC.

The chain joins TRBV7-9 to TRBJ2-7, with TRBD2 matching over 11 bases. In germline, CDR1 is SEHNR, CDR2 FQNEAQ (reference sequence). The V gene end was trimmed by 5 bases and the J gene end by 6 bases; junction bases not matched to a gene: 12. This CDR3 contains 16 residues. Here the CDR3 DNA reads TGTGCCAGCAGCCAAAACATAGCGGGAGGGCCCCGCGAGCAGTACTTC. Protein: CASSQNIAGGPREQYF.

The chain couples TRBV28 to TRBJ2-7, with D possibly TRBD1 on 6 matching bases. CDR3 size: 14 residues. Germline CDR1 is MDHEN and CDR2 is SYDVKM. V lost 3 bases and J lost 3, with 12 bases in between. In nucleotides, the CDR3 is TGTGCCAGCAGTTTTGGGGGCTTCTACTACGAGCAGTACTTC. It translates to CASSFGGFYYEQYF.

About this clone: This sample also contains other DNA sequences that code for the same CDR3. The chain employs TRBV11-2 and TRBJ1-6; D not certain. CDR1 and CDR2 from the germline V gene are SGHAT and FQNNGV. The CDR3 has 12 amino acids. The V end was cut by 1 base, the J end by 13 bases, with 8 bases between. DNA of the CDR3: TGTGCCAGCAGCTTAGCCGGTTCGCCCCTCCACTTT. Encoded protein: CASSLAGSPLHF.